This T cell receptor beta chain was sequenced in a study of blood T cell repertoires in COVID-19. Assay used: immunoSEQ multiplex PCR; TCRdb lists only in-frame clones, some missing. The sample lists about 140,000 clones; around three quarters were seen once. This clone was recorded once. The CDR3 has 14 residues. Germline CDR1 and CDR2: LGHDT and YNNKEL (reference sequence). V dropped 0 bases and J dropped 5; count of bases not matched to a gene: 2. The TCR comes from a man aged 60-69 years with acute or convalescent COVID-19. The rearrangement uses TRBV3-1 (or the pseudogene TRBV3-2) and TRBJ2-5; 8 nucleotides match TRBD2. The sample taken for sequencing was peripheral blood. The chain's CDR3 is CASSQDPGGETQYF. For the CDR3, the DNA is TGTGCCAGCAGCCAAGATCCGGGGGGGGAGACCCAGTACTTC.